These 24 T cell receptor beta chains were sequenced from one sample in a study of cytomegalovirus exposure and HLA in healthy donors. PCR was performed using 60 Vbeta and 13 Jbeta primers. Sequencing used immunoSEQ multiplex PCR; TCRdb keeps in-frame clones, though not all of them. The sample carries approximately 150,000 clones, over 70% recorded once. The material sequenced was PBMCs. These receptors were obtained from a male donor in good health and CMV-seronegative.

This sequence joins TRBV5-1 and TRBJ1-4; perhaps TRBD1 as D (5 bases). The CDR3 extends over 13 amino acids. The V end was cut by 0 bases, the J end by 6 bases, with 6 bases between. Germline V lookup: CDR1 SGHRS, CDR2 YFSETQ. The CDR3 DNA reads as TGCGCCAGCAGCTTGGTAGGGGATGAAAAACTGTTTTTT. Amino acids: CASSLVGDEKLFF.

This clone appeared once. At one of its ends the junction is not consistent with the germline gene, which may arise from a read error. This chain links TRBV2 with TRBJ2-7; no clear D gene. This CDR3 has 11 amino acids. Germline CDR1 SNHLY, CDR2 FYNNEI. The CDR3 DNA reads TGTGCCAGCAGTGACCACTACGAGCAGTGCTTC. Its translation is CASSDHYEQCF.

On this clone: The junction shows a germline mismatch at one end, possibly a read error. V usage is TRBV10-1 and J usage is TRBJ1-5; the D is unclear. CDR3 length equals 14 residues. Germline values: CDR1 WNHNN, CDR2 SYGVQD (reference sequence). CDR3 nucleotide sequence: TGCGCCAGCAGTGGGAGACCTAGCCATCAGCCCCAGCATTTT. It specifies CASSGRPSHQPQHF.

This clone has more than one count but fewer than ten. The rearrangement joins TRBV6-5 to TRBJ1-6; 9 bases fit TRBD1. Germline V gene lookup returns CDR1 MNHEY and CDR2 SVGAGI. The junction had 6 bases not matched to a gene; V was cut back by 2 bases and J by 13 bases. The CDR3 covers 14 residues. The CDR3 loop is CASSYGDRVSPLHF. The CDR3 nucleotides are TGTGCCAGCAGTTACGGGGACAGGGTTTCTCCCCTCCACTTT.

The chain carries TRBV7-9 and TRBJ2-1; TRBD2 is a possible D gene (5 bases). This CDR3 has 15 amino acids. Per germline, CDR1 SEHNR and CDR2 FQNEAQ (reference sequence). Deletions cut 3 bases from V and 0 bases from J, with 9 bases between. As DNA, the CDR3 is TGTGCCAGCAGCTTTGCGGGTAGCTCCTACAATGAGCAGTTCTTC. Amino acids: CASSFAGSSYNEQFF.

V and J are TRBV9 and TRBJ2-1; 10 nucleotides match TRBD1. Trimming took 4 bases from V and 9 from J; bases not matched to a gene: 10. Germline CDR1 and CDR2: SGDLS and YYNGEE. The CDR3 has 15 amino acids. CDR3 coding DNA: TGTGCCAGCAGCCTAGTGGGGACAGGGGCGGGTGAGCAGTTCTTC. Translating it yields CASSLVGTGAGEQFF.

This chain links TRBV9 with TRBJ1-2; D is undetermined. CDR3 length equals 14 residues. Trimming pared 1 base from V and 7 bases from J, leaving 14 bases between. Germline CDR1 and CDR2: SGDLS and YYNGEE. CDR3 nucleotide sequence: TGTGCCAGCAGCGTAAACCCAGGTATGGGTGGCTACACCTTC. This translates into CASSVNPGMGGYTF. The full variable domain, with the rest looked up from reference TRBV9 and TRBJ1-2, is DSGVTQTPKHLITATGQRVTLRCSPRSGDLSVYWYQQSLDQGLQFLIQYYNGEERAKGNILERFSAQQFPDLHSELNLSSLELGDSALYFCASSVNPGMGGYTFGSGTRLTVV.

The genes are TRBV27 and TRBJ2-3; TRBD2 might be the D (5 bases). CDR1 is MNHEY and CDR2 is SMNVEV in the germline V gene (reference sequence). The CDR3 extends over 15 amino acids. V lost 3 bases to trimming and J lost 0 bases, with 10 bases between them. CDR3 in amino acids: CASSLRAVSTDTQYF. DNA of the CDR3: TGTGCCAGCAGTTTGAGGGCAGTAAGCACAGATACGCAGTATTTT.

The chain joins TRBV7-2 to TRBJ2-7, with 9 positions matching TRBD1. The J segment lost 7 bases and the V segment lost 6 bases, leaving 16 bases of the junction unmatched. The CDR3 has 16 residues. Germline-derived CDR1 and CDR2 are SGHTA and FQGNSA. This CDR3 is CASRQGASGFLGEQYF. The DNA for the CDR3 is TGTGCCAGCAGACAGGGGGCTAGCGGTTTCTTAGGAGAGCAGTACTTC. Full variable domain (remainder filled in from reference TRBV7-2 and TRBJ2-7): GAGVSQSPSNKVTEKGKDVELRCDPISGHTALYWYRQSLGQGLEFLIYFQGNSAPDKSGLPSDRFSAERTGGSVSTLTIQRTQQEDSAVYLCASRQGASGFLGEQYFGPGTRLTVT.

A few counts support this clone. The chain recombines TRBV7-8 with TRBJ1-4; no clear D. Germline V CDR1 and CDR2: SGHVS, FQNEAQ. V dropped 4 bases and J dropped 6 bases, with 21 bases sitting between them. The CDR3 is 17 amino acids. CDR3: CASSSLELSATHEKLFF. The DNA for the CDR3 is TGTGCCAGCAGCTCCCTAGAATTATCAGCAACACATGAAAAACTGTTTTTT.

The chain combines TRBV2 with TRBJ1-2; D is ambiguous. Germline assignment: CDR1 SNHLY and CDR2 FYNNEI. Trimming left V 4 bases short and J 2 bases short, with 11 bases between. The CDR3 totals 14 residues. The CDR3 loop reads CASSVGTSNYGYTF. The CDR3 DNA sequence: TGTGCCAGCAGTGTGGGCACTTCAAACTATGGCTACACCTTC.

This sequence joins TRBV4-1 and TRBJ2-7, with D possibly matching TRBD1 (7 bases). The V end lost 3 bases, the J end lost 11 bases, and 23 bases lay between the germline ends. The CDR3 loop spans 15 amino acids. Germline values: CDR1 MGHRA, CDR2 YSYEKL. CDR3 residues: CASSQLSPDPGGKYF. For the CDR3, the DNA is TGCGCCAGCAGCCAGTTGTCTCCCGACCCAGGGGGGAAGTACTTC.

The rearrangement uses TRBV5-6 and TRBJ2-7; weak D call: TRBD1 (6 bases). Germline CDR1 reads SGHDT; CDR2 reads YYEEEE. The length of the CDR3 is 15 residues. Deletions cut 9 bases from V and 0 bases from J, with 19 bases between. In DNA, the CDR3 is TGTGCCACCCAAAGGAGACAGGTGAGCTCCTACGAGCAGTACTTC. The encoded protein is CATQRRQVSSYEQYF.

The chain recombines TRBV11-2 with TRBJ2-1, with a weak D call TRBD2 (6 bases). Trimming stripped 4 bases from V and 0 bases from J, with 19 bases between. The CDR3 covers 18 residues. From germline, CDR1 is SGHAT and CDR2 FQNNGV. In nucleotides, the CDR3 is TGTGCCAGCAGCTCCCTCCGGAGGGATCCGTACTCCTACAATGAGCAGTTCTTC. It specifies CASSSLRRDPYSYNEQFF.

With respect to this clone: One end of the junction does not line up with germline, which may come from a read error. The V gene is TRBV6-6, the J gene TRBJ1-2; D is unclear. Germline CDR1 and CDR2: MNHNY and SVGAGI (reference sequence). The CDR3 sequence is 11 residues long. This CDR3 is CASSGDWPSFF. The CDR3 bases are TGTGCCAGCAGCGGTGACTGGCCTTCGTTCTTC.

V is TRBV7-2 and J is TRBJ1-2, with 7 bases lining up with TRBD1. CDR3 length: 12 residues. CDR1 and CDR2 (germline): SGHTA, FQGNSA. Trimming took 3 bases from V and 11 from J; bases not matched to a gene: 6. The CDR3 DNA reads TGTGCCAGCAGCTTTACGACAGGGCCTTACACCTTC. Translated, it gives CASSFTTGPYTF.

This clone showed up just once. The chain joins TRBV5-4 to TRBJ1-4, with 7 bases aligning to TRBD1. From germline, CDR1 is SGHNT and CDR2 YYREEE (reference sequence). CDR3 length equals 15 residues. The ends lost 0 bases at V and 5 bases at J; junction bases unmatched: 4. The CDR3 nucleotides read TGTGCCAGCAGCTTGGACCCGGGACAGAATGAAAAACTGTTTTTT. Protein sequence: CASSLDPGQNEKLFF. Full variable domain (remainder filled in from reference TRBV5-4 and TRBJ1-4): ETGVTQSPTHLIKTRGQQVTLRCSSQSGHNTVSWYQQALGQGPQFIFQYYREEENGRGNFPPRFSGLQFPNYSSELNVNALELDDSALYLCASSLDPGQNEKLFFGSGTQLSVL.

The CDR3 protein is CASSLEARANEQYF. The CDR3 bases are TGTGCCAGCAGCTTAGAGGCCAGGGCTAACGAGCAGTACTTC. V and J are TRBV7-9 and TRBJ2-7; possible D gene TRBD1, 5 bases. CDR1 and CDR2 (germline): SEHNR, FQNEAQ (reference sequence). With 1 base removed from V and 5 bases from J, the gap between germline ends came to 12 bases. The CDR3 covers 14 residues.

This clone occurred a few times. The V gene is TRBV14, the J gene TRBJ2-7; 7 nucleotides align to TRBD2. V was pared by 1 base and J by 0 bases, with 3 bases of the junction left unmatched. CDR3 length: 15 residues. Germline loops: CDR1 SGHDN, CDR2 FVKESK. Here the CDR3 reads CASSQVSGHSYEQYF. CDR3 in DNA: TGTGCCAGCAGCCAAGTTAGCGGGCACTCCTACGAGCAGTACTTC.

V usage is TRBV5-1 and J usage is TRBJ1-1; 11 bases are shared with TRBD1. The CDR3 totals 14 residues. J gave up 3 bases and V 5 bases, and 3 bases lay outside the gene matches. Germline V gene data show CDR1 as SGHRS and CDR2 as YFSETQ. CDR3 region: CASSPGQGDTEAFF. In nucleotides, the CDR3 is TGCGCCAGCAGTCCGGGACAGGGGGACACTGAAGCTTTCTTT. Based on the CDR3 plus reference TRBV5-1 and TRBJ1-1, the full variable domain is KAGVTQTPRYLIKTRGQQVTLSCSPISGHRSVSWYQQTPGQGLQFLFEYFSETQRNKGNFPGRFSGRQFSNSRSEMNVSTLELGDSALYLCASSPGQGDTEAFFGQGTRLTVV.

This clone was seen only once. The rearrangement uses TRBV9 and TRBJ1-1; 7 bases line up with TRBD1. The CDR3 sequence is 15 residues long. Germline CDR1 SGDLS, CDR2 YYNGEE. V was pared by 4 bases and J by 1 base, with 7 bases of the junction left unmatched. The CDR3 protein is CASSLTGDRNTEAFF. CDR3 DNA: TGTGCCAGCAGCCTTACAGGGGACCGGAACACTGAAGCTTTCTTT.

The DNA for the CDR3 is TGCGCCAGCAGCTTGCAACAGGGCCGAGGGTCCGGGGAGCTGTTTTTT. Translating gives CASSLQQGRGSGELFF. The V gene is TRBV5-1, the J gene TRBJ2-2, with D possibly being TRBD1 (6 bases). V was trimmed by 1 base and J by 6 bases, leaving 16 bases between them. Germline CDR1 and CDR2: SGHRS and YFSETQ. The CDR3 is made up of 16 amino acids.

The rearrangement links TRBV4-1 to TRBJ2-7; the D is unclear. Germline CDR1 and CDR2: MGHRA and YSYEKL. The length of the CDR3 is 15 residues. V was clipped by 4 bases and J by 3 bases, with 16 bases between them. This chain's CDR3 is CASSRLEREDYEQYF. The CDR3 bases are TGCGCCAGCAGCCGCTTGGAGCGAGAAGACTACGAGCAGTACTTC.

The chain employs TRBV9 and TRBJ2-7; 8 bases are a match to TRBD1. Germline CDR1 reads SGDLS; CDR2 reads YYNGEE. V trimming: 3 bases; J trimming: 5 bases; junction bases outside the gene matches: 10. The CDR3 consists of 15 residues. The DNA for the CDR3 is TGTGCCAGCAGCGCAGCGGACAGGGCCTACAACGAGCAGTACTTC. It is translated as CASSAADRAYNEQYF. The full variable domain, with the rest looked up from reference TRBV9 and TRBJ2-7, is DSGVTQTPKHLITATGQRVTLRCSPRSGDLSVYWYQQSLDQGLQFLIQYYNGEERAKGNILERFSAQQFPDLHSELNLSSLELGDSALYFCASSAADRAYNEQYFGPGTRLTVT.